This TCR beta chain was sequenced in a study of cytomegalovirus exposure and HLA in healthy donors. This clone occurred once. Its antigen remains unidentified. Study results and caveats: Within the data, a cluster of highly shared sequence variants was likely a sequencing artifact.

Researchers ran the PCR with 60 Vbeta and 13 Jbeta primers. Clones were read by immunoSEQ multiplex PCR, and TCRdb kept only the in-frame ones, dropping some. The data show around 130,000 clones, with about 80% seen just once and roughly 5% held by the top ten. This CDR3 spans 15 amino acids. CDR1 and CDR2 (germline): MNHEY, SMNVEV (reference sequence). Trimming shortened V by 5 bases and J by 0 bases, and 14 bases separated the two germline ends. The V and J genes are TRBV27 and TRBJ2-7; D is ambiguous. Material for sequencing was PBMCs. This clonotype was obtained from a man aged 25 to 40 in good health and CMV-seronegative. The DNA of the CDR3 is TGTGCCAGCAGTCCCGTCTCGACACACTCCTACGAGCAGTACTTC. This gives the protein CASSPVSTHSYEQYF.